Below are 30 T cell receptor beta chains sequenced from a single sample in a study of shared clonotypes between healthy human individuals. Profiling relied on immunoSEQ multiplex PCR, and the TCRdb table lists in-frame clones only, not all of them. The sample includes about 2 million clones, approximately 94% of them seen just once. Naive CD8 populations comprised CD45RO-negative cells positively selected for CCR7, excluding terminally differentiated effector memory CD45RA+ cells. The sequenced sample was naive CD8+ T cells sorted from blood. Receptors were obtained from a man aged 18 to 29 in good health.

About this clone: The sample contains more than one DNA sequence encoding this CDR3. The rearrangement links TRBV6-6 to TRBJ1-6; D not certain. CDR1 is MNHNY and CDR2 is SVGAGI in the germline V gene (reference sequence). This CDR3 is built from 14 residues. Trimming cost V 3 bases and J 3 bases, with 6 bases left between them. CDR3 sequence: CASSYQDYNSPLHF. The CDR3 region has the DNA TGTGCCAGCAGTTATCAGGACTATAATTCACCCCTCCACTTT.

This chain links TRBV10-3 with TRBJ2-7; 7 bases agree with TRBD1. Germline CDR1 and CDR2: ENHRY and SYGVKD. This CDR3 region has 16 residues. Trimming removed 2 bases from V and 5 bases from J; junction bases left unmatched: 12. In DNA, the CDR3 is TGTGCCATCAGTGAGGGCAGCAGGGGGATATTTGACGAGCAGTACTTC. Residues: CAISEGSRGIFDEQYF.

The V call is TRBV23-1, the J call TRBJ1-6, with D maybe TRBD1 (6 bases). TRBV23-1 counts as an open reading frame of uncertain function. Trimming removed 2 bases at V and 5 bases at J, with 13 bases between. This CDR3 is 16 amino acids long. The CDR3 DNA sequence: TGCGCCAGCAGTCAAAACGGACAGCAAAATAATTCACCCCTCCACTTT. Its protein product is CASSQNGQQNNSPLHF.

The chain couples TRBV13 to TRBJ2-7; D gene uncertain. Germline CDR1 and CDR2: PRHDT and FYEKMQ (reference sequence). V was pared by 0 bases and J by 6 bases, with 9 bases between. This CDR3 contains 13 residues. Here the CDR3 reads CASSLGWAGEQYF. CDR3 nucleotide sequence: TGTGCCAGCAGCTTAGGTTGGGCTGGCGAGCAGTACTTC.

The chain uses TRBV15 and TRBJ2-3; no firm D call. Germline CDR1 reads LNHNV; CDR2 reads YYDKDF (reference sequence). Trimming cost V 0 bases and J 0 bases, with 10 bases left between them. CDR3 length equals 16 residues. Here the CDR3 DNA reads TGTGCCACCAGCAGAGATGTGGTTATCAGCACAGATACGCAGTATTTT. Translated: CATSRDVVISTDTQYF. The whole variable domain, remainder taken from reference TRBV15 and TRBJ2-3, is DAMVIQNPRYQVTQFGKPVTLSCSQTLNHNVMYWYQQKSSQAPKLLFHYYDKDFNNEADTPDNFQSRRPNTSFCFLDIRSPGLGDTAMYLCATSRDVVISTDTQYFGPGTRLTVL.

The chain employs TRBV4-3 and TRBJ2-1; 10 positions match TRBD1. The CDR3 loop spans 15 amino acids. Germline V CDR1 and CDR2: LGHNA, YSLEER. The trim removed 2 bases at V and 8 bases at J, leaving 6 bases unmatched. The CDR3 bases are TGCGCCAGCAGCCAATTCTGGGGACAGGGGTATGAGCAGTTCTTC. Its translation is CASSQFWGQGYEQFF.

As to this clone: Within the sample, other DNA sequences also encode this same CDR3. CDR3 nucleotides: TGTGCCAGCAGTCCGGGGGCTTCCTACGAGCAGTACTTC. Protein sequence: CASSPGASYEQYF. The chain combines TRBV28 with TRBJ2-7; D tentatively fits TRBD1 or TRBD2 (6 bases each). Germline V gives CDR1 MDHEN, CDR2 SYDVKM. This CDR3 has 13 residues. Deletions cut 5 bases from V and 1 base from J, with 9 bases between.

This clone was seen just once. The V gene is TRBV7-6, the J gene TRBJ2-1; 10 bases align to TRBD2. Germline CDR1 SGHVS, CDR2 FNYEAQ. The CDR3 has 16 amino acids. V trimming: 0 bases; J trimming: 6 bases; junction bases outside the gene matches: 5. The chain's CDR3 is CASSLATASGSNEQFF. The CDR3 bases are TGTGCCAGCAGCTTAGCTACCGCTAGCGGGAGCAATGAGCAGTTCTTC.

The chain carries TRBV27 and TRBJ1-1; TRBD1 might be the D (5 bases). V was shortened by 4 bases and J by 0 bases, with 9 bases between the two germline ends. The CDR3 runs 14 residues. Germline assignment: CDR1 MNHEY and CDR2 SMNVEV (reference sequence). The CDR3 coding sequence is TGTGCCAGCAGTTATATAGGGGTGAACACTGAAGCTTTCTTT. Protein: CASSYIGVNTEAFF.

V is TRBV6-6 and J is TRBJ2-2; 7 bases match TRBD1. The J segment lost 6 bases and the V segment lost 2 bases, leaving 6 bases of the junction unmatched. The CDR3 sequence is 15 residues long. CDR1 MNHNY and CDR2 SVGAGI come from the germline V gene (reference sequence). CDR3 in amino acids: CASSYRGPAPGELFF. In nucleotides, the CDR3 is TGTGCCAGCAGTTACAGGGGGCCCGCTCCCGGGGAGCTGTTTTTT.

The V and J genes are TRBV28 and TRBJ1-1, with D perhaps matching TRBD1 (6 bases). The CDR3 is 16 amino acids. The germline gives CDR1 MDHEN, CDR2 SYDVKM. The ends were cut back, 4 bases at V and 5 bases at J, with 20 bases in the middle. For the CDR3, the DNA is TGTGCCAGCAGTTCGCCAGGGTGGGGGGCTCAGACTGAAGCTTTCTTT. Translating gives CASSSPGWGAQTEAFF.

The chain couples TRBV4-3 to TRBJ1-2, with a possible D match to TRBD1 (5 bases). The V and J ends lost 0 bases and 6 bases respectively, with 14 bases between them. CDR1 LGHNA and CDR2 YSLEER come from the germline V gene. This CDR3 has 15 residues. CDR3 protein: CASSQDLGPGDGYTF. The CDR3 DNA reads TGCGCCAGCAGCCAAGATTTGGGTCCGGGGGATGGCTACACCTTC.

The V and J genes are TRBV29-1 and TRBJ2-7; D might be TRBD1 or TRBD2, each matching 5 bases. Per the germline V gene, CDR1 is SQVTM and CDR2 is ANQGSEA. This CDR3 is 14 amino acids long. Trimming left V 3 bases short and J 3 bases short, with 15 bases between. The CDR3 protein is CSVETRGGSYEQYF. The CDR3 nucleotides are TGCAGCGTTGAGACGAGGGGCGGTAGCTACGAGCAGTACTTC.

V and J are TRBV7-8 and TRBJ2-3; D is unresolved. Germline CDR1 reads SGHVS; CDR2 reads FQNEAQ. Trimming left V 0 bases short and J 6 bases short, with 13 bases between. This CDR3 has 15 amino acids. The CDR3 bases are TGTGCCAGCAGCTTAGCCTTATATCTTGCGGATACGCAGTATTTT. Residues: CASSLALYLADTQYF.

The V and J genes are TRBV9 and TRBJ2-3, with 7 nucleotides matching TRBD2. This CDR3 comprises 13 residues. V lost 4 bases to trimming and J lost 6 bases; unmatched junction nucleotides: 5. CDR1 is SGDLS and CDR2 is YYNGEE in the germline V gene. DNA of the CDR3: TGTGCCAGCAGCCCATGGGACTATGATACGCAGTATTTT. It codes for CASSPWDYDTQYF.

V usage is TRBV7-9 and J usage is TRBJ2-2, with 9 bases matching TRBD2. There are 17 residues in the CDR3. V lost 3 bases, J lost 7 bases, and 12 bases stayed unmatched. Germline CDR1 and CDR2: SEHNR and FQNEAQ (reference sequence). CDR3 sequence reads: CASSFPREGPENGELFF. In DNA, the CDR3 is TGTGCCAGCAGCTTCCCGCGGGAGGGCCCCGAAAACGGGGAGCTGTTTTTT. Supplemented by reference TRBV7-9 and TRBJ2-2, the full variable domain reads DTGVSQNPRHKITKRGQNVTFRCDPISEHNRLYWYRQTLGQGPEFLTYFQNEAQLEKSRLLSDRFSAERPKGSFSTLEIQRTEQGDSAMYLCASSFPREGPENGELFFGEGSRLTVL.

V is TRBV5-1 and J is TRBJ2-1, with D perhaps assigned TRBD1 or TRBD2 (7 bases each). The length of the CDR3 is 15 residues. V was pared by 0 bases and J by 5 bases, with 12 bases between. Germline V lookup: CDR1 SGHRS, CDR2 YFSETQ. CDR3 region: CASSLVGGGHNEQFF. The DNA of the CDR3 is TGCGCCAGCAGCTTGGTGGGAGGGGGCCACAATGAGCAGTTCTTC.

The chain links TRBV14 to TRBJ2-7; tentatively, D is TRBD2 (6 bases). V was clipped by 0 bases and J by 3 bases, with 15 bases between them. This CDR3 has 16 amino acids. Germline V gene sequence: CDR1 SGHDN, CDR2 FVKESK. The chain's CDR3 is CASSQETSLGLYEQYF. CDR3 DNA: TGTGCCAGCAGCCAAGAAACTAGCCTGGGGCTCTACGAGCAGTACTTC.

The CDR3 DNA follows: TGCGCCAGCAGTCCCAATACCGGTAACGAGCAGTACTTC. Translated: CASSPNTGNEQYF. The chain is built from TRBV10-2 and TRBJ2-7; D remains ambiguous. V was cut by 5 bases and J by 5 bases, with 13 bases left in between. CDR3 length: 13 residues. Germline lookup yields CDR1 WSHSY and CDR2 SAAADI.

This rearrangement joins TRBV7-8 to TRBJ2-7; the match to TRBD1 covers 7 bases. The CDR3 extends over 14 amino acids. CDR1 is SGHVS and CDR2 is FQNEAQ in the germline V gene. Germline trimming cut 3 bases from V and 7 bases from J; bases unmatched to any gene: 9. The CDR3 nucleotides are TGTGCCAGCAGCTTCGGGACAGACCCTAGGGAGCAGTACTTC. It translates to CASSFGTDPREQYF.

Regarding this clone: Other DNA sequences in this specimen translate into the identical CDR3. The J gene is TRBJ2-7, the V gene TRBV9; D is tentatively TRBD1 or TRBD2 (5 bases each). The CDR3 covers 16 residues. Germline values: CDR1 SGDLS, CDR2 YYNGEE. V lost 0 bases and J 2 bases, leaving 15 bases between the germline ends. CDR3 nucleotides: TGTGCCAGCAGCGTAGCTGGGCAGGGAGCGGCCTACGAGCAGTACTTC. Translated: CASSVAGQGAAYEQYF.

The rearrangement links TRBV14 to TRBJ1-1; 11 bases agree with TRBD1. The CDR3 is made up of 18 amino acids. Germline CDR1 and CDR2: SGHDN and FVKESK. The V and J ends lost 0 bases and 4 bases, in that order; junction bases with no gene match: 10. The CDR3 protein is CASSQDGVRDRGVTEAFF. For the CDR3, the DNA is TGTGCCAGCAGCCAAGATGGCGTCAGGGACAGGGGGGTCACTGAAGCTTTCTTT.

The gene calls are TRBV7-2 and TRBJ2-2; D might be TRBD2 (6 bases). Trimming shortened V by 8 bases and J by 7 bases, and 11 bases separated the two germline ends. The CDR3 runs to 12 residues. In germline, CDR1 is SGHTA, CDR2 FQGNSA. In DNA form, the CDR3 reads TGTGCCAGCTTGCTGGGGGGCGGGGAGCTGTTTTTT. Protein product: CASLLGGGELFF.

The J gene is TRBJ2-1, the V gene TRBV6-5; TRBD1 matches at 9 bases. V shed 6 bases and J 5 bases; nucleotides not matched to a gene: 8. The CDR3 spans 15 residues. Looked up from germline, CDR1 is MNHEY and CDR2 is SVGAGI. The CDR3: CASSSGTGSHNEQFF. DNA of the CDR3: TGTGCCAGCAGCTCCGGGACAGGGTCCCACAATGAGCAGTTCTTC.

This chain joins TRBV7-9 and TRBJ2-2; D may be TRBD2 (5 bases). CDR1 is SEHNR and CDR2 is FQNEAQ in the germline V gene (reference sequence). The V gene lost 5 bases and the J gene lost 0 bases, with 10 bases spanning the gap. The CDR3 sequence is 15 residues long. In nucleotides, the CDR3 is TGTGCCAGCAGCCCTGCCGGGACGAACACCGGGGAGCTGTTTTTT. Translating gives CASSPAGTNTGELFF.

A few counts support this clone. This specimen includes other DNA sequences encoding the same CDR3. The V and J genes are TRBV7-9 and TRBJ1-1; D gene uncertain. From germline, CDR1 is SEHNR and CDR2 FQNEAQ (reference sequence). The CDR3 contains 12 residues. V lost 5 bases and J 5 bases, leaving 9 bases between the germline ends. CDR3 loop: CASSQGDTEAFF. In nucleotides, the CDR3 is TGTGCCAGCAGCCAAGGTGATACTGAAGCTTTCTTT. Filled out from reference TRBV7-9 and TRBJ1-1, the complete variable domain reads DTGVSQNPRHKITKRGQNVTFRCDPISEHNRLYWYRQTLGQGPEFLTYFQNEAQLEKSRLLSDRFSAERPKGSFSTLEIQRTEQGDSAMYLCASSQGDTEAFFGQGTRLTVV.

The CDR3 DNA follows: TGTGCCTGGGGGGGGTCCTCCCTCGGAACTGAAGCTTTCTTT. Residues: CAWGGSSLGTEAFF. J is TRBJ1-1 and V is TRBV30; D is possibly TRBD1 (5 bases). CDR3 size: 14 residues. Per the germline V gene, CDR1 is GTSNPN and CDR2 is SVGIG (reference sequence). Trimming took off 5 bases at V and 5 bases at J, with 18 bases between the two ends.

Details on this clone: The sample carries other DNA sequences with the same CDR3. The chain is built from TRBV5-1 and TRBJ1-5; D is possibly TRBD1 (5 bases). Per the germline V gene, CDR1 is SGHRS and CDR2 is YFSETQ. The CDR3 runs to 13 residues. Trimming shortened V by 1 base and J by 7 bases, and 9 bases separated the two germline ends. The CDR3 loop is CASSLRGDQPQHF. Written as DNA, the CDR3 is TGCGCCAGCAGCTTGAGGGGCGACCAGCCCCAGCATTTT.

V and J are TRBV9 and TRBJ1-1, with D perhaps TRBD1 (5 bases). Trimming stripped 3 bases from V and 1 base from J, with 10 bases between. CDR1 is SGDLS and CDR2 is YYNGEE in the germline V gene. The CDR3 contains 14 residues. CDR3 sequence (DNA): TGTGCCAGCAGCGATAGGGGACCGAACACTGAAGCTTTCTTT. As protein: CASSDRGPNTEAFF.

CDR3 sequence reads: CASSLLYRGPEAFF. The CDR3 nucleotides are TGTGCCAGCAGCCTACTTTATAGGGGACCTGAAGCTTTCTTT. The chain employs TRBV7-8 and TRBJ1-1, with D perhaps matching TRBD1 (5 bases). The length of the CDR3 is 14 residues. CDR1 and CDR2 (germline): SGHVS, FQNEAQ. V shed 5 bases and J shed 6 bases, with 16 bases lying between them.